This T cell receptor beta chain was sequenced during a study of blood T cell repertoires in COVID-19. Background on the study: Both acute and convalescent COVID-19 samples were obtained from the United States, Italy and Spain. The analysed material was cDNA or gDNA that came from T cells, B-cell-depleted T cells, or PBMCs.

Authors' processing steps: Estimation of nucleated cell counts was performed using reference gene primer amplification. Libraries were prepared by immunoSEQ multiplex PCR; TCRdb keeps only in-frame clonotypes and omits some of them. V and J calls and clone size are copied from that table; D and trimming were computed from the DNA. The sample lists some 150,000 clones, around 80% occurring once. The CDR3 is 18 amino acids. The trim removed 3 bases at V and 2 bases at J, leaving 10 bases unmatched. From germline, CDR1 is SNHLY and CDR2 FYNNEI. Material: peripheral blood. The chain combines TRBV2 with TRBJ2-1, with 10 bases identical to TRBD2. The receptor was derived from a woman in her 70s with acute or convalescent COVID-19. The DNA for the CDR3 is TGTGCCAGCAGTGACCTGAGGAGCGGGGGGGGAGCCTACAATGAGCAGTTCTTC. Its translation is CASSDLRSGGGAYNEQFF. Drawing the rest from reference TRBV2 and TRBJ2-1, the complete variable domain is EPEVTQTPSHQVTQMGQEVILRCVPISNHLYFYWYRQILGQKVEFLVSFYNNEISEKSEIFDDQFSVERPDGSNFTLKIRSTKLEDSAMYFCASSDLRSGGGAYNEQFFGPGTRLTVL.